The clone carrying this T cell receptor beta chain has a single count. In the study's own analysis: Estimation of nucleated cell counts was performed using reference gene primer amplification. This table comes from immunoSEQ multiplex PCR, and its TCRdb copy is limited to in-frame clones, with some not included. That table furnishes V, J and clone size, whereas the DNA furnished D and trimming. The table includes about 240,000 clones, roughly 80% detected once. The data are from a study of blood T cell repertoires in COVID-19. As for the study in general: COVID-19 samples from acute and convalescent phases originated in the United States, Italy and Spain. PBMCs, B-cell-depleted T cells, or T cells were the source of the cDNA or gDNA that made up the material.

Trimming shortened V by 0 bases and J by 6 bases, and 12 bases separated the two germline ends. CDR3 length: 14 residues. Germline CDR1 GTSNPN, CDR2 SVGIG (reference sequence). This chain joins TRBV30 and TRBJ1-5; D ambiguous. This receptor was taken from a woman between 18 and 30 years old with acute or convalescent COVID-19. The sequenced sample was peripheral blood. The CDR3 sequence is CAWSVTNPGQPQHF. The CDR3 nucleotides are TGTGCCTGGAGTGTGACAAATCCCGGTCAGCCCCAGCATTTT.